Shown below are 29 T cell receptor beta chains from a single sample sequenced in a study of T cells after yellow fever vaccination. TCRdb itself ran the 5' RACE reads through MiXCR, one entry per CDR3 protein. The data show approximately 350,000 distinct CDR3 sequences, around 10% seen once. The specimen comprised PBMCs, sampled on the day of the first yellow fever vaccination. These receptors were obtained from a man younger than 35 who received the YFV17D yellow fever vaccine.

In this sample, this clonotype turned up a few times. V and J are TRBV5-1 and TRBJ2-3; no definite D call. CDR1 and CDR2 (germline): SGHRS, YFSETQ. With 0 bases removed from V and 1 base from J, the gap between germline ends came to 9 bases. The CDR3 has 15 amino acids. In nucleotides, the CDR3 is TGCGCCAGCAGCTTGGAACCTCCCCGCACAGATACGCAGTATTTT. Protein sequence: CASSLEPPRTDTQYF.

The chain joins TRBV20-1 to TRBJ2-5; 13 bases agree with TRBD2. Trimming at V came to 7 bases and at J to 5 bases, leaving 7 bases not matched to a gene. The germline gives CDR1 DFQATT, CDR2 SNEGSKA (reference sequence). The CDR3 contains 14 residues. CDR3 bases: TGCAGTGTCCCGGGACTAGCGGGGTCTGAGACCCAGTACTTC. This encodes CSVPGLAGSETQYF.

The sample holds a few counts of this clonotype. This chain uses TRBV3-1 with TRBJ2-7, with 8 bases that match TRBD1. Germline loops: CDR1 LGHDT, CDR2 YNNKEL (reference sequence). V gave up 1 base and J gave up 1 base; unmatched junction bases: 3. The CDR3 consists of 15 residues. The CDR3 nucleotides are TGTGCCAGCAGCCAAGGGGGGACAGGTTCCTACGAGCAGTACTTC. Amino acid sequence: CASSQGGTGSYEQYF.

This clonotype has more than one count but fewer than ten. V usage is TRBV10-3 and J usage is TRBJ2-1, with D possibly matching TRBD2 (6 bases). CDR1 is ENHRY, CDR2 SYGVKD, per germline. The CDR3 has 17 amino acids. Deletions cut 0 bases from V and 8 bases from J, with 20 bases between. This chain's CDR3 is CAISESEGLGTTYEQFF. The DNA for the CDR3 is TGTGCCATCAGTGAGTCGGAGGGATTGGGAACAACCTATGAGCAGTTCTTC.

This clonotype was counted a few times. This chain links TRBV29-1 with TRBJ1-2; tentative D call: TRBD1 (6 bases). The germline gives CDR1 SQVTM, CDR2 ANQGSEA. The CDR3 totals 14 residues. Between the trimmed V and J ends, which lost 0 bases and 5 bases, there was a span of 13 bases. CDR3 region: CSVEDRRGWYGYTF. The CDR3 DNA reads TGCAGCGTTGAAGATCGAAGGGGGTGGTATGGCTACACCTTC.

This chain uses TRBV5-1 with TRBJ1-1, with a tentative D call TRBD1 (5 bases). The CDR3 sequence is 16 residues long. Between the trimmed V and J ends, which lost 4 bases and 0 bases, there was a span of 16 bases. Germline-derived CDR1 and CDR2 are SGHRS and YFSETQ. The CDR3 region is CASSPSPTVMNTEAFF. CDR3 sequence (DNA): TGCGCCAGCAGCCCATCCCCGACAGTAATGAACACTGAAGCTTTCTTT.

This clonotype was recorded a few times. This chain joins TRBV20-1 and TRBJ1-4; the D gene is possibly TRBD1 (5 bases). This CDR3 contains 16 residues. CDR1 is DFQATT and CDR2 is SNEGSKA in the germline V gene (reference sequence). V gave up 5 bases and J gave up 4 bases, with 20 bases separating them. CDR3 sequence reads: CSAASQGWPINEKLFF. The CDR3 coding sequence is TGCAGTGCTGCGTCTCAGGGATGGCCCATTAATGAAAAACTGTTTTTT.

This clonotype has just a few counts. V usage is TRBV20-1 and J usage is TRBJ2-7; D is tentatively TRBD1 or TRBD2 (5 bases each). This CDR3 has 16 residues. Germline V lookup: CDR1 DFQATT, CDR2 SNEGSKA (reference sequence). The V end lost 1 base, the J end lost 0 bases, and 16 bases lay between the germline ends. CDR3 nucleotide sequence: TGCAGTGCTAGAGGCCCGGGACCGACGAGCTCCTACGAGCAGTACGTC. It translates to CSARGPGPTSSYEQYV.

The chain uses TRBV6-5 and TRBJ2-2; D is unclear. CDR1 and CDR2 (germline): MNHEY, SVGAGI. Trimming removed 3 bases at V and 7 bases at J, with 9 bases between. The CDR3 contains 13 residues. The CDR3 here is CASSYASRGELFF. CDR3 DNA: TGTGCCAGCAGTTATGCCAGTCGCGGGGAGCTGTTTTTT.

This clonotype was counted only a few times. This chain links TRBV5-6 with TRBJ2-1, with 10 bases fitting TRBD2. The V gene's germline CDR1 is SGHDT and CDR2 YYEEEE. J was trimmed by 9 bases and V by 4 bases; bases with no gene match: 13. CDR3 size: 16 residues. In nucleotides, the CDR3 is TGTGCCAGCAGCGAACTAGCGGGGCTTGGGATCGGTGAGCAGTTCTTC. The encoded protein is CASSELAGLGIGEQFF.

This clonotype was counted a few times. A read error may account for a junction end that differs from germline. DNA of the CDR3: TGTGCCAGCAGCTCCCGAGGGATCCGGAGGGACCTGTTTTTT. It codes for CASSSRGIRRDLFF. The rearrangement joins TRBV7-2 to TRBJ2-2; perhaps TRBD2 as D (6 bases). This CDR3 has 14 amino acids. CDR1 and CDR2 (germline): SGHTA, FQGNSA.

The V call is TRBV19, the J call TRBJ2-7; 7 nucleotides align to TRBD2. The J segment lost 0 bases and the V segment lost 6 bases, leaving 5 bases of the junction unmatched. This CDR3 region has 14 residues. Per the germline V gene, CDR1 is LNHDA and CDR2 is SQIVND (reference sequence). CDR3 sequence (DNA): TGTGCCAGTAGCCCCGGGACTAACTCCTACGAGCAGTACGTC. Translation: CASSPGTNSYEQYV.

This clonotype turned up a few times. This CDR3 is CASTPLAGAGNEQFF. CDR3 DNA: TGTGCCAGCACGCCACTAGCGGGGGCCGGGAATGAGCAGTTCTTC. The rearrangement joins TRBV2 to TRBJ2-1, with 11 bases aligning to TRBD2. The CDR3 totals 15 residues. V was pared by 7 bases and J by 7 bases, with 9 bases of the junction left unmatched. Germline V gene data show CDR1 as SNHLY and CDR2 as FYNNEI.

This clonotype was seen at least ten times. The rearrangement links TRBV12-3 or TRBV12-4 to TRBJ2-3, with 12 bases that match TRBD2. Trimming at V came to 5 bases and at J to 4 bases, leaving 7 bases not matched to a gene. The CDR3 runs to 16 residues. The CDR3 spells CASSLLAGGPSDTQYF. In DNA form, the CDR3 reads TGTGCCAGCAGTCTCCTAGCGGGGGGGCCATCAGATACGCAGTATTTT.

The J gene is TRBJ2-3, the V gene TRBV12-3 or TRBV12-4, with unresolved D. V lost 4 bases and J 0 bases, leaving 11 bases between the germline ends. This CDR3 has 15 residues. The CDR3 region has the DNA TGTGCCAGCAGTTCCGTCAGTTTTAGCACAGATACGCAGTATTTT. It specifies CASSSVSFSTDTQYF.

This sequence joins TRBV7-3 and TRBJ2-1; 8 nucleotides align to TRBD2. J lost 7 bases, V lost 5 bases, and 13 bases had no gene match. Germline CDR1 SGHTA, CDR2 FQGTGA. The CDR3 has 16 amino acids. For the CDR3, the DNA is TGTGCCAGCAGCCCCCAAGTTTTAGCGGGGTTAAATGAGCAGTTCTTC. Protein: CASSPQVLAGLNEQFF. Filled out from reference TRBV7-3 and TRBJ2-1, the complete variable domain reads GAGVSQTPSNKVTEKGKYVELRCDPISGHTALYWYRQSLGQGPEFLIYFQGTGAADDSGLPNDRFFAVRPEGSVSTLKIQRTERGDSAVYLCASSPQVLAGLNEQFFGPGTRLTVL.

The rearrangement uses TRBV12-3 or TRBV12-4 and TRBJ2-2; D unresolved. V was shortened by 2 bases and J by 0 bases, with 10 bases between the two germline ends. The CDR3 has 16 amino acids. CDR3 amino acids: CASSLMLLANTGELFF. As DNA, the CDR3 is TGTGCCAGCAGTTTAATGCTTCTCGCGAACACCGGGGAGCTGTTTTTT.

The chain carries TRBV6-1 and TRBJ2-1; TRBD2 matches 10 bases. The CDR3 is made up of 14 amino acids. Germline trimming cut 6 bases from V and 12 bases from J; bases unmatched to any gene: 11. Germline CDR1 MNHNS, CDR2 SASEGT. The CDR3 loop is CASSQAGGQGVQFF. Here the CDR3 DNA reads TGTGCCAGCAGCCAAGCGGGGGGGCAGGGTGTGCAGTTCTTC.

The chain joins TRBV6-1 to TRBJ1-1; D ambiguous. Germline V gives CDR1 MNHNS, CDR2 SASEGT. The CDR3 spans 13 residues. V lost 2 bases and J lost 4, with 8 bases in between. In nucleotides, the CDR3 is TGTGCCAGCAGTGAATTGTTGCGCACTGAAGCTTTCTTT. Protein product: CASSELLRTEAFF.

This clonotype turned up a few times. V is TRBV19 and J is TRBJ2-2, with 12 nucleotides matching TRBD2. Per germline, CDR1 LNHDA and CDR2 SQIVND (reference sequence). The J segment lost 2 bases and the V segment lost 9 bases, leaving 4 bases of the junction unmatched. CDR3 length: 15 amino acids. The CDR3 sequence: CASRLAGANTGELFF. The DNA of the CDR3 is TGTGCCAGCAGACTAGCGGGGGCCAACACCGGGGAGCTGTTTTTT.

This sequence joins TRBV12-3 or TRBV12-4 and TRBJ1-4; D gene uncertain. V lost 3 bases, J lost 6 bases, and 14 bases lay in between. This CDR3 is built from 15 residues. The CDR3: CASSFGRFGHEKLFF. CDR3 nucleotide sequence: TGTGCCAGCAGTTTCGGACGCTTTGGACATGAAAAACTGTTTTTT.

In this sample, this clonotype turned up many times. The chain couples TRBV5-1 to TRBJ2-1; the D gene is possibly TRBD1 (5 bases). The length of the CDR3 is 13 residues. V lost 4 bases to trimming and J lost 7 bases, with 12 bases between them. Germline lookup yields CDR1 SGHRS and CDR2 YFSETQ. CDR3 coding DNA: TGCGCCAGCAGCACCAGGGTTCGGAATGAGCAGTTCTTC. Translated, it gives CASSTRVRNEQFF.

This clonotype was picked up a small number of times. The V and J genes are TRBV10-2 and TRBJ2-7, with 13 bases identical to TRBD2. Trimming at V came to 3 bases and at J to 4 bases, leaving 3 bases not matched to a gene. This CDR3 is 15 amino acids long. Germline V CDR1 and CDR2: WSHSY, SAAADI. The CDR3 sequence is CASSDQGLAGYEQYF. DNA of the CDR3: TGCGCCAGCAGTGATCAGGGACTAGCGGGGTACGAGCAGTACTTC.

V gene TRBV20-1 combines with J gene TRBJ2-1; D is possibly TRBD2 (6 bases). The ends were cut back, 4 bases at V and 4 bases at J, with 8 bases in the middle. Germline assignment: CDR1 DFQATT and CDR2 SNEGSKA (reference sequence). The CDR3 runs 12 residues. The CDR3 DNA follows: TGCAGTGCTACAGCGGGTTACAATGAGCAGTTCTTC. Its translation: CSATAGYNEQFF.

Only a few counts were recorded for this clonotype. V gene TRBV4-3 combines with J gene TRBJ2-3; 8 nucleotides agree with TRBD2. CDR1 is LGHNA and CDR2 is YSLEER in the germline V gene. The length of the CDR3 is 16 residues. V shed 0 bases, J shed 7 bases, and the junction held 9 bases outside the gene matches. CDR3 nucleotides: TGCGCCAGCAGCCAAGATAACCGGGGGGGCCACAATACGCAGTATTTT. Encoded protein: CASSQDNRGGHNTQYF.

This clonotype was recorded a few times. The chain couples TRBV3-1 to TRBJ2-2; D is perhaps TRBD1 or TRBD2 (6 bases each). Between the trimmed V and J ends, which lost 4 bases and 8 bases, there was a span of 23 bases. The CDR3 totals 17 residues. Looked up from germline, CDR1 is LGHDT and CDR2 is YNNKEL (reference sequence). This CDR3 reads CASSPRFGGGGRGELFF. The CDR3 DNA reads TGTGCCAGCAGCCCTCGGTTCGGCGGAGGGGGGCGAGGGGAGCTGTTTTTT.

The J gene is TRBJ1-1, the V gene TRBV28; the D gene is possibly TRBD1 (5 bases). The ends were cut back, 9 bases at V and 4 bases at J, with 18 bases in the middle. CDR1 and CDR2 from the germline V gene are MDHEN and SYDVKM. The CDR3 is 14 residues long. The CDR3 DNA follows: TGTGCCAGTAGTCTACCCCCCGGGGGCACTGAAGCTTTCTTT. This codes for CASSLPPGGTEAFF.

The CDR3 spells CASSFRGWSYNSPLHF. The CDR3 DNA reads as TGTGCCAGCAGCTTTCGCGGCTGGTCCTATAATTCACCCCTCCACTTT. The chain carries TRBV7-9 and TRBJ1-6, with D unclear. CDR3 length equals 16 residues. The V end was cut by 3 bases, the J end by 1 base, with 10 bases between. The germline gives CDR1 SEHNR, CDR2 FQNEAQ (reference sequence).

This clonotype turned up a few times. The genes are TRBV20-1 and TRBJ1-5; D may be TRBD1 (5 bases). The CDR3 totals 16 residues. V lost 0 bases and J 6 bases, leaving 18 bases between the germline ends. CDR1 DFQATT and CDR2 SNEGSKA come from the germline V gene (reference sequence). CDR3: CSARDPRGGLFQPQHF. The CDR3 bases are TGCAGTGCTAGAGATCCGAGGGGCGGGCTATTTCAGCCCCAGCATTTT.